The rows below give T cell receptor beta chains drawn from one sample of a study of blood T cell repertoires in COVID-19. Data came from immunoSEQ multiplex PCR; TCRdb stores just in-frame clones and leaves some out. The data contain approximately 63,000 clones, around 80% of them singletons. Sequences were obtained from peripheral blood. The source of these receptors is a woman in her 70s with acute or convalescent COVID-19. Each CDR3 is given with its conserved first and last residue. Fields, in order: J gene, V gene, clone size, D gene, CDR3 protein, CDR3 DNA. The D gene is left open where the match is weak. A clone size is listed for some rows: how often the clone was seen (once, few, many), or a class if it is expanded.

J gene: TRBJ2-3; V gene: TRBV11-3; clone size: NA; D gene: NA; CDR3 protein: CASSFQALVGTDTQYF; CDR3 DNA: TGTGCCAGCAGCTTCCAAGCCCTAGTGGGCACAGATACGCAGTATTTT
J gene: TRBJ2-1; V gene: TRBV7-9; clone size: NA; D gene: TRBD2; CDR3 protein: CASSAGLAVYNEQFF; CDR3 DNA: TGTGCCAGCAGCGCGGGACTAGCGGTATACAATGAGCAGTTCTTC
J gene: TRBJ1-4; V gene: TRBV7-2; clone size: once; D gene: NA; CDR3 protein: CASSLGSQPNEKLFF; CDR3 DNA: TGTGCCAGCAGCTTAGGATCACAGCCTAATGAAAAACTGTTTTTT
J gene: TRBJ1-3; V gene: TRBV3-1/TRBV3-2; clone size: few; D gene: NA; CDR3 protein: CASSQKATGNTIYF; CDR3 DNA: TGTGCCAGCAGCCAAAAAGCCACGGGAAACACCATATATTTT
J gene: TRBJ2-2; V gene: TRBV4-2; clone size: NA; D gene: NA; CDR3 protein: CASRNRDTGELFF; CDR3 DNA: TGTGCCAGCAGAAACAGGGACACCGGGGAGCTGTTTTTT
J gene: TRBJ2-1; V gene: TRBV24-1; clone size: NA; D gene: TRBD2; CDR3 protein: CATSDPSGGAYNEQFF; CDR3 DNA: TGTGCCACCAGTGATCCTAGCGGGGGGGCTTACAATGAGCAGTTCTTC
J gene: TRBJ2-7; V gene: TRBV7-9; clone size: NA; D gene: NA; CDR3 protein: CASSSGSPYEQYF; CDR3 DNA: TGTGCCAGCAGCTCCGGGTCGCCCTACGAGCAGTACTTC
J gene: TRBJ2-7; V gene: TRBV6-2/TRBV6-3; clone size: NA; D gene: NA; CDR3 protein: CASSLTGPYEQYF; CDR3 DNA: TGTGCCAGCAGCCTCACTGGGCCCTACGAGCAGTACTTC
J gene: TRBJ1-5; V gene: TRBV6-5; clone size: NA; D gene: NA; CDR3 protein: CAKGRGWGNQPQHF; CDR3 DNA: TGTGCCAAAGGAAGGGGATGGGGCAATCAGCCCCAGCATTTT
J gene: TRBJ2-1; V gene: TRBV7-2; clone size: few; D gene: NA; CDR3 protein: CASSTDRSYNEQFF; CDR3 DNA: TGTGCCAGCAGCACCGACAGGTCCTACAATGAGCAGTTCTTC
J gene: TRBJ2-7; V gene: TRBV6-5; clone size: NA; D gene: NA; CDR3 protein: CASSTLGGAGGKQYF; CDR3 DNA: TGTGCCAGCAGTACCCTAGGGGGGGCAGGTGGGAAGCAGTACTTC
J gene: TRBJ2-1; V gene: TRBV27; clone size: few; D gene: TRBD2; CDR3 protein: CASSFSFGGGTYYNEQFF; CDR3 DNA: TGTGCCAGCAGTTTTTCGTTTGGCGGGGGGACCTACTACAATGAGCAGTTCTTC
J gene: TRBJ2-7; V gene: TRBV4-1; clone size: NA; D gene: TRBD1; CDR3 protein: CASSLPGQGVYEQYF; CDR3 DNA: TGCGCCAGCAGCCTGCCGGGACAGGGGGTCTACGAGCAGTACTTC
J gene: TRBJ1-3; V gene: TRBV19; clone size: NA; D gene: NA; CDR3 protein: CASSVNRVSGNTIYF; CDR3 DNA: TGTGCCAGTAGTGTTAACAGGGTCTCTGGAAACACCATATATTTT
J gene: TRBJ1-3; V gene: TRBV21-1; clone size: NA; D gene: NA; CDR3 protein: CASSGGQDGSSGNTIYF; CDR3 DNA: TGTGCCAGCAGCGGCGGACAAGACGGGAGCTCTGGAAACACCATATATTTT
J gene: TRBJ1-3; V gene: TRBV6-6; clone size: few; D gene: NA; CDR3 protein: CASSHMGASSGNTIYF; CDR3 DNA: TGTGCCAGCAGTCACATGGGGGCCTCCTCTGGAAACACCATATATTTT
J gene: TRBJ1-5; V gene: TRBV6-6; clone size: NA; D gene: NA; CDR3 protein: CASSYNQDQPQHF; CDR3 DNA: TGTGCCAGCAGTTACAATCAGGATCAGCCCCAGCATTTT
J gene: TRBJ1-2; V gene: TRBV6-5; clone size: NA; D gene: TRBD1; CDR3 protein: CATLESGGADGYTF; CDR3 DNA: TGTGCCACGCTCGAATCAGGGGGCGCTGATGGCTACACCTTC
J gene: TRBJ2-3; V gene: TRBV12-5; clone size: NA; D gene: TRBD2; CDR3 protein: CASGTSGGGDTQYF; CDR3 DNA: TGTGCTAGTGGCACTAGCGGGGGGGGAGATACGCAGTATTTT
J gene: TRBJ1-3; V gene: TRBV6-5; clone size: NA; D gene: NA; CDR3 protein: CASTRQEAGNTIYF; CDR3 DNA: TGTGCCAGCACCCGACAGGAAGCTGGAAACACCATATATTTT
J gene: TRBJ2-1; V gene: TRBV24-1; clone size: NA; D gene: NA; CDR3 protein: CATSGTGRVYNEQFF; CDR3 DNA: TGTGCCACCAGTGGTACGGGCAGGGTCTACAATGAGCAGTTCTTC
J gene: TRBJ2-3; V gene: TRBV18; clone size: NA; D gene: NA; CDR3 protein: CASSLDQDTQYF; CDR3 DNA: TGTGCCAGCTCTCTAGACCAAGATACGCAGTATTTT